These T cell receptor beta chains were read from a single sample in a study of regulatory T cells in long-lasting Graves disease. TCRdb redid the calling of the multiplex PCR reads with MiXCR, one entry per CDR3 protein. Among under 500,000 distinct CDR3 sequences listed, under 25% were seen once. The source was peripheral blood mononuclear cells (PBMCs), collected when the disease was refractory, from a patient treated with antithyroid drugs. The receptors originated from a female donor with Graves disease. Both conserved end residues are part of each CDR3. D genes are given only for firm matches. Rows give clone size only sometimes, using once, few, many, or a class for an expanded clone.

d_gene,v_gene,abundance,j_gene,CDR3aa,CDR3nt
NA,TRBV20-1,many,TRBJ2-7,CSAPVLESYEQYF,TGCAGTGCCCCTGTCCTGGAGTCCTACGAGCAGTACTTC
TRBD2,TRBV30,few,TRBJ2-2,CAWSVRGLAGVTGELFF,TGTGCCTGGAGTGTGAGAGGGCTAGCGGGAGTAACCGGGGAGCTGTTTTTT
NA,TRBV11-2,many,TRBJ2-4,CASSPHGQFQYF,TGTGCCAGCAGCCCCCATGGGCAGTTTCAGTACTTC
TRBD2,TRBV10-3,many,TRBJ2-7,CAISSSGGQEQYF,TGTGCCATCAGTTCTAGCGGGGGCCAGGAGCAGTACTTC
NA,TRBV24-1,NA,TRBJ1-2,CATSDFGGYTF,TGTGCCACCAGTGATTTTGGTGGCTACACCTTC
TRBD2,TRBV20-1,NA,TRBJ2-5,CSAPPGGRETQYF,TGCAGTGCCCCTCCGGGGGGGCGAGAGACCCAGTACTTC
NA,TRBV4-1,once,TRBJ1-1,CASSQLGGVDTEAFF,TGCGCCAGCAGCCAGCTAGGGGGGGTGGACACTGAAGCTTTCTTT
NA,TRBV12-3/TRBV12-4,many,TRBJ2-7,CASSFQTYEQYF,TGTGCCAGCAGTTTCCAGACCTACGAGCAGTACTTC
NA,TRBV3-1,few,TRBJ1-1,CASSQAQGGWTEAFF,TGTGCCAGCAGCCAAGCCCAGGGAGGATGGACTGAAGCTTTCTTT
NA,TRBV20-1,few,TRBJ1-5,CSAPSELGDQPQHF,TGCAGTGCTCCATCTGAGTTAGGAGATCAGCCCCAGCATTTT
TRBD1,TRBV20-1,many,TRBJ2-2,CSARGQGAAGELFF,TGCAGTGCTAGGGGACAGGGGGCGGCCGGGGAGCTGTTTTTT
TRBD2,TRBV10-3,few,TRBJ2-7,CAISDLTSGVTYEQYF,TGTGCCATCAGTGATCTGACTAGCGGGGTTACCTACGAGCAGTACTTC
NA,TRBV6-2/TRBV6-3,many,TRBJ2-7,CASSYSALGTPSLYF,TGTGCCAGCAGTTACTCGGCGCTAGGGACACCTTCTCTGTACTTC
TRBD1,TRBV19,few,TRBJ1-1,CASSPDREYNTEAFF,TGTGCCAGTAGCCCCGACAGGGAGTATAACACTGAAGCTTTCTTT
TRBD1,TRBV12-3/TRBV12-4,NA,TRBJ1-2,CASRPQGILGGYTF,TGTGCCAGCAGACCACAGGGGATCTTGGGTGGCTACACCTTC
TRBD1,TRBV12-3/TRBV12-4,NA,TRBJ1-1,CASRGTVEAFF,TGTGCCAGCAGGGGGACAGTTGAAGCTTTCTTT